These T cell receptor beta chains were read from a single sample in a study of Ad26.COV2.S vaccination and SARS-CoV-2 variants. Measured with immunoSEQ multiplex PCR; TCRdb has only the in-frame clones, and not every one. The sample carries around 300,000 clones, roughly 89% recorded once. The sample consisted of peripheral blood, taken in a trial of Ad26.COV2.S vaccine versus placebo. The receptors originated from a person between 18 and 65 years old who received the Ad26.COV2.S COVID-19 vaccine or a placebo. Each CDR3 is given with its conserved first and last residue. D genes are given only for firm matches. A clone size is listed for some rows: how often the clone was seen (once, few, many), or a class if it is expanded.

D: .; J: TRBJ2-1; size: .; V: TRBV19; CDR3: CASGDQGRGSYNEQFF; DNA: TGTGCCAGCGGGGACCAGGGGCGAGGGTCCTACAATGAGCAGTTCTTC
D: TRBD2; J: TRBJ2-7; size: .; V: TRBV28; CDR3: CASSLVEASLAVYEQYF; DNA: TGTGCCAGCAGTTTAGTCGAAGCTAGCCTAGCGGTATACGAGCAGTACTTC
D: TRBD2; J: TRBJ2-1; size: .; V: TRBV29-1; CDR3: CSVDGGGNEQFF; DNA: TGCAGCGTTGATGGGGGAGGGAATGAGCAGTTCTTC
D: .; J: TRBJ2-5; size: .; V: TRBV9; CDR3: CASSVAPRVEETQYF; DNA: TGTGCCAGCAGCGTAGCTCCGAGGGTGGAAGAGACCCAGTACTTC
D: .; J: TRBJ2-3; size: .; V: TRBV7-9; CDR3: CASSPAGRTDTQYF; DNA: TGTGCCAGCAGCCCCGCGGGGAGGACAGATACGCAGTATTTT
D: TRBD2; J: TRBJ2-3; size: .; V: TRBV9; CDR3: CASSAPGLAGVDTQYF; DNA: TGTGCCAGCAGCGCCCCCGGACTAGCGGGAGTTGATACGCAGTATTTT
D: .; J: TRBJ2-1; size: .; V: TRBV19; CDR3: CASSIGTTYNEQFF; DNA: TGTGCCAGTAGTATAGGGACTACCTACAATGAGCAGTTCTTC
D: TRBD1; J: TRBJ2-1; size: .; V: TRBV5-5; CDR3: CASSLVQGEGVEQFF; DNA: TGTGCCAGCAGCTTGGTACAGGGGGAAGGCGTGGAGCAGTTCTTC
D: TRBD2; J: TRBJ2-7; size: .; V: TRBV5-1; CDR3: CASSIGTSGTYEQYF; DNA: TGCGCCAGCAGCATTGGGACTAGCGGAACCTACGAGCAGTACTTC
D: TRBD1; J: TRBJ2-1; size: .; V: TRBV18; CDR3: CASSDRRNNEQFF; DNA: TGTGCCAGCTCGGACAGGAGAAACAATGAGCAGTTCTTC
D: .; J: TRBJ2-2; size: .; V: TRBV5-1; CDR3: CASTFGGPATGELFF; DNA: TGCGCCAGCACCTTCGGGGGGCCCGCCACCGGGGAGCTGTTTTTT
D: TRBD2; J: TRBJ2-2; size: .; V: TRBV4-3; CDR3: CASSQETSTNTGELFF; DNA: TGCGCCAGCAGCCAAGAGACTAGCACGAACACCGGGGAGCTGTTTTTT
D: TRBD1; J: TRBJ1-6; size: .; V: TRBV30; CDR3: CAWSETGGEGSPLHF; DNA: TGTGCCTGGAGCGAGACAGGGGGTGAGGGTTCACCCCTCCACTTT
D: .; J: TRBJ1-6; size: .; V: TRBV21-1; CDR3: CASSARDRPSNSPLHF; DNA: TGTGCCAGCAGCGCCCGGGACAGGCCCTCTAATTCACCCCTCCACTTT
D: TRBD1; J: TRBJ2-5; size: .; V: TRBV9; CDR3: CASSVTGTGLFETQYF; DNA: TGTGCCAGCAGCGTTACTGGGACAGGGCTTTTTGAGACCCAGTACTTC
D: .; J: TRBJ2-5; size: .; V: TRBV7-8; CDR3: CASSLDTASYQETQYF; DNA: TGTGCCAGCAGCTTAGACACAGCCAGCTATCAAGAGACCCAGTACTTC
D: .; J: TRBJ1-5; size: .; V: TRBV15; CDR3: CATSRDRGNQPQHF; DNA: TGTGCCACCAGCAGAGACAGAGGCAATCAGCCCCAGCATTTT
D: TRBD1; J: TRBJ1-2; size: .; V: TRBV28; CDR3: CASSTGGDNYGYTF; DNA: TGTGCCAGCTCGACAGGGGGCGATAACTATGGCTACACCTTC
D: TRBD1; J: TRBJ1-2; size: .; V: TRBV7-9; CDR3: CASSLETGGVHGYTF; DNA: TGTGCCAGCAGCTTAGAGACAGGGGGTGTCCATGGCTACACCTTC
D: .; J: TRBJ2-7; size: .; V: TRBV5-4; CDR3: CASSLQSRGEYEQYF; DNA: TGTGCCAGCAGCCTCCAGAGCAGGGGGGAGTACGAGCAGTACTTC
D: TRBD1; J: TRBJ1-1; size: .; V: TRBV18; CDR3: CASSPSTGRGNTEAFF; DNA: TGTGCCAGCTCACCGTCGACAGGGAGGGGCAACACTGAAGCTTTCTTT
D: TRBD2; J: TRBJ2-5; size: .; V: TRBV4-2; CDR3: CASRALAGVGETQYF; DNA: TGTGCCAGCAGAGCCCTAGCGGGGGTCGGAGAGACCCAGTACTTC
D: .; J: TRBJ1-1; size: .; V: TRBV12-3/TRBV12-4; CDR3: CASSAVGYAEAFF; DNA: TGTGCCAGCAGTGCCGTGGGGTACGCTGAAGCTTTCTTT
D: .; J: TRBJ1-2; size: .; V: TRBV7-2; CDR3: CASSLARQARYGYTF; DNA: TGTGCCAGCAGCTTAGCGCGGCAGGCGCGCTATGGCTACACCTTC
D: TRBD1; J: TRBJ1-6; size: .; V: TRBV28; CDR3: CASSLERGRGNSPLHF; DNA: TGTGCCAGCAGTTTGGAAAGGGGGCGCGGTAATTCACCCCTCCACTTT
D: .; J: TRBJ2-7; size: .; V: TRBV21-1; CDR3: CASTHGDRGYEQYF; DNA: TGTGCCAGCACCCATGGGGACAGGGGCTACGAGCAGTACTTC
D: .; J: TRBJ1-6; size: .; V: TRBV29-1; CDR3: CSVFPGIYNSPLHF; DNA: TGCAGCGTATTCCCGGGGATTTATAATTCACCCCTCCACTTT
D: .; J: TRBJ2-1; size: .; V: TRBV5-1; CDR3: CASSSRGDLTDEQFF; DNA: TGCGCCAGCAGCTCGCGGGGAGATTTAACAGATGAGCAGTTCTTC
D: .; J: TRBJ2-3; size: .; V: TRBV27; CDR3: CASSLSLGGPADTQYF; DNA: TGTGCCAGCAGTTTAAGTCTGGGGGGGCCGGCAGATACGCAGTATTTT
D: .; J: TRBJ2-7; size: .; V: TRBV30; CDR3: CAWSLRAPAGEQYF; DNA: TGTGCCTGGAGTCTTCGGGCACCCGCGGGGGAGCAGTACTTC
D: .; J: TRBJ1-1; size: .; V: TRBV6-5; CDR3: CASSPWSGVAEAFF; DNA: TGTGCCAGCAGCCCCTGGTCCGGGGTGGCTGAAGCTTTCTTT
D: TRBD1; J: TRBJ1-1; size: .; V: TRBV29-1; CDR3: CSVDAGTGENTEAFF; DNA: TGCAGCGTTGACGCCGGGACAGGGGAAAACACTGAAGCTTTCTTT
D: TRBD1; J: TRBJ2-6; size: once; V: TRBV2; CDR3: CASTKTGPSGANVLTF; DNA: TGTGCCAGCACCAAGACAGGGCCCTCTGGGGCCAACGTCCTGACTTTC
D: .; J: TRBJ2-7; size: .; V: TRBV20-1; CDR3: CSASKGDFGVYEQYF; DNA: TGCAGTGCTAGTAAGGGGGATTTCGGTGTCTACGAGCAGTACTTC
D: TRBD2; J: TRBJ2-1; size: .; V: TRBV28; CDR3: CASSQLAIDLAVPYNEQFF; DNA: TGTGCCAGCAGCCAACTCGCTATCGACCTAGCGGTCCCCTACAATGAGCAGTTCTTC
D: .; J: TRBJ1-1; size: .; V: TRBV19; CDR3: CASRKDGLNTEAFF; DNA: TGTGCCAGTAGAAAAGACGGCCTGAACACTGAAGCTTTCTTT
D: TRBD1; J: TRBJ2-3; size: .; V: TRBV28; CDR3: CASSRTGFGLADTQYF; DNA: TGTGCCAGCAGCCGGACAGGGTTTGGGTTAGCAGATACGCAGTATTTT
D: TRBD2; J: TRBJ2-7; size: few; V: TRBV29-1; CDR3: CSVETSGTNYEQYF; DNA: TGCAGCGTTGAGACTAGCGGGACAAACTACGAGCAGTACTTC
D: .; J: TRBJ2-7; size: .; V: TRBV7-2; CDR3: CASSLAVGYEQYF; DNA: TGTGCCAGCAGCTTAGCAGTCGGGTACGAGCAGTACTTC
D: .; J: TRBJ1-1; size: .; V: TRBV7-9; CDR3: CASSFGQLVNTEAFF; DNA: TGTGCCAGCAGCTTCGGGCAGCTTGTGAACACTGAAGCTTTCTTT
D: .; J: TRBJ2-2; size: .; V: TRBV6-2/TRBV6-3; CDR3: CASSLAARVSAGELFF; DNA: TGTGCCAGCAGTCTTGCCGCTAGGGTCAGCGCCGGGGAGCTGTTTTTT